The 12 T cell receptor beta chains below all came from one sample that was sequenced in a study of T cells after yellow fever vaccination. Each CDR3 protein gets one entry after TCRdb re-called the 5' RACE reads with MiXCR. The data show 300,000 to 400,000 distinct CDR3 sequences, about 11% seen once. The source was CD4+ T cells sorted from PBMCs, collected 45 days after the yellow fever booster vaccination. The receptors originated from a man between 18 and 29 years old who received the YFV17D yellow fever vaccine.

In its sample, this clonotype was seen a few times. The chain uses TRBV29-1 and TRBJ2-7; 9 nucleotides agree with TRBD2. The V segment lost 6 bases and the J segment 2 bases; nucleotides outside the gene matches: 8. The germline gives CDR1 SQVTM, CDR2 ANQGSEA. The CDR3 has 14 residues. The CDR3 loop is CSVVSGGDPYEQYF. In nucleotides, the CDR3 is TGCAGCGTCGTTAGCGGGGGCGATCCCTACGAGCAGTACTTC.

CDR3 in amino acids: CASSVGPPEGQETQYF. CDR3 nucleotides: TGTGCCAGCAGCGTAGGGCCCCCGGAGGGCCAAGAGACCCAGTACTTC. The chain is built from TRBV9 and TRBJ2-5; tentative D call: TRBD2 (6 bases). Germline values: CDR1 SGDLS, CDR2 YYNGEE. The germline V and J ends were trimmed by 0 bases and 1 base, with 13 bases remaining between them. CDR3 size: 16 residues.

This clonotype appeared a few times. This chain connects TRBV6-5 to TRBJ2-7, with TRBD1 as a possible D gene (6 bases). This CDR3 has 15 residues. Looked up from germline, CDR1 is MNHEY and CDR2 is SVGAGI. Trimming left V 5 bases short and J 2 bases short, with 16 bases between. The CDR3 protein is CASSPTTGSPYEQYV. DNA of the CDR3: TGTGCCAGCAGTCCAACAACAGGGTCCCCCTACGAGCAGTACGTC.

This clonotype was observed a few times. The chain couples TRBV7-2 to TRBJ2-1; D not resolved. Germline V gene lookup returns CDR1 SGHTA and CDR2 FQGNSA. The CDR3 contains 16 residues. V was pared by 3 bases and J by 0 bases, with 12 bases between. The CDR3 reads CASSFLPASSYNEQFF. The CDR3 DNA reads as TGTGCCAGCAGCTTTCTCCCGGCCAGCTCCTACAATGAGCAGTTCTTC.

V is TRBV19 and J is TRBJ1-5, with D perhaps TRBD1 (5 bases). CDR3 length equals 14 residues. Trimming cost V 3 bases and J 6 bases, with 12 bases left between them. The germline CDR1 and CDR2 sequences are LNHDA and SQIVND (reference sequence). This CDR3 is CASSMWQGGQPQHF. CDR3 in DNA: TGTGCCAGTAGTATGTGGCAGGGAGGTCAGCCCCAGCATTTT.

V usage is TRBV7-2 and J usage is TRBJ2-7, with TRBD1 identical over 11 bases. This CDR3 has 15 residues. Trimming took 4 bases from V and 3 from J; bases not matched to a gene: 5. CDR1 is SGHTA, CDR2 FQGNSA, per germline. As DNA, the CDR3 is TGTGCCAGCAGCTCTGGACAGGGGGCGTACTACGAGCAGTACGTC. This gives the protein CASSSGQGAYYEQYV.

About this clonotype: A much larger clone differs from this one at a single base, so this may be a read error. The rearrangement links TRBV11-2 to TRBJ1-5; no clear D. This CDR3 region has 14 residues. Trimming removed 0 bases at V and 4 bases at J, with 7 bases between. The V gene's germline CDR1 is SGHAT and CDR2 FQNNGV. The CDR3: CASSLDNTNQPQHF. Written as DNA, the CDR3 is TGTGCCAGCAGCTTAGATAATACAAATCAGCCCCAGCATTTT.

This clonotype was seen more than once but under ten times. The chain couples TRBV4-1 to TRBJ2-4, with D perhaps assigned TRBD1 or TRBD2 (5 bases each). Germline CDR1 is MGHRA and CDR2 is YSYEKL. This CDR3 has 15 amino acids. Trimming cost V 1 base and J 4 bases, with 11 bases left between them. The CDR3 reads CASSQGSGTKNIQYF. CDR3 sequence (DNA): TGCGCCAGCAGCCAAGGGTCCGGGACGAAAAACATTCAGTACTTC.

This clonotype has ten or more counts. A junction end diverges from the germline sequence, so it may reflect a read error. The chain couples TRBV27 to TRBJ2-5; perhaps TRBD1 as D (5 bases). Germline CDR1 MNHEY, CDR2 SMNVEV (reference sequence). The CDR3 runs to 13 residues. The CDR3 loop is CASSPTIGVLRYF. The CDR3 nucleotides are TGTGCCAGCAGCCCGACGATAGGGGTCCTTCGTTATTTC.

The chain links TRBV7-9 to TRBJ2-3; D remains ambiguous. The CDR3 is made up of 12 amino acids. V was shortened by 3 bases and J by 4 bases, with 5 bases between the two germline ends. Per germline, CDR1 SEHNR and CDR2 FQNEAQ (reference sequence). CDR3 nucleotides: TGTGCCAGCAGCTTTACGGCAGATACGCAGTATTTT. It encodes CASSFTADTQYF.

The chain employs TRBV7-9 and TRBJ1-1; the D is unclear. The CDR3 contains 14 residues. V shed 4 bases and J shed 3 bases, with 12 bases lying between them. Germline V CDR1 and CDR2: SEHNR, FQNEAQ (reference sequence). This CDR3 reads CASSSRWGDTEAFF. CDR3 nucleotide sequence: TGTGCCAGCAGCTCCCGTTGGGGAGACACTGAAGCTTTCTTT.

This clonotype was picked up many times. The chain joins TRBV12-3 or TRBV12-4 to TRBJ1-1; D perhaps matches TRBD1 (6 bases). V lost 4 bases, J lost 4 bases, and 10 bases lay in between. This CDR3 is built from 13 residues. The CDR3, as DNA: TGTGCCAGCAGTTCACAGGGAAGCACTGAAGCTTTCTTT. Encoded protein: CASSSQGSTEAFF.